These 15 T cell receptor beta chains were all obtained from the same sample, sequenced in a study of blood T cell repertoires in COVID-19. Produced via immunoSEQ multiplex PCR; TCRdb's table is partial and in-frame only. The sample lists 100,000 to 120,000 clones, 55% to 75% occurring once. Sequencing input: peripheral blood. The receptor set was obtained from a woman between 35 and 50 years old with acute or convalescent COVID-19.

This chain links TRBV5-1 with TRBJ2-2; 7 bases are a match to TRBD2. Germline values: CDR1 SGHRS, CDR2 YFSETQ. The CDR3 contains 15 residues. The J segment lost 3 bases and the V segment lost 2 bases, leaving 4 bases of the junction unmatched. The CDR3 DNA is TGCGCCAGCAGCTTTCGGGGGGTAGACACCGGGGAGCTGTTTTTT. This encodes CASSFRGVDTGELFF.

The chain has TRBV19 and TRBJ1-5, with 10 bases identical to TRBD1. CDR3 length: 19 amino acids. Germline assignment: CDR1 LNHDA and CDR2 SQIVND (reference sequence). Trimming cost V 5 bases and J 5 bases; bases outside gene matches: 18. CDR3 nucleotides: TGTGCCAGTAGTGTTGGTTTTCGGGACAGGGGAAGTTTAGATCAGCCCCAGCATTTT. It translates to CASSVGFRDRGSLDQPQHF.

This clone was counted only a few times. This chain uses TRBV7-9 with TRBJ2-7; D is unresolved. Germline assignment: CDR1 SEHNR and CDR2 FQNEAQ (reference sequence). The CDR3 length is 15 residues. The ends were cut back, 5 bases at V and 0 bases at J, with 14 bases in the middle. The CDR3 DNA reads as TGTGCCAGCAGCGCCACTTTATACTCCTCCTACGAGCAGTACTTC. Translated, it gives CASSATLYSSYEQYF. The full variable domain, completed using reference TRBV7-9 and TRBJ2-7, is DTGVSQNPRHKITKRGQNVTFRCDPISEHNRLYWYRQTLGQGPEFLTYFQNEAQLEKSRLLSDRFSAERPKGSFSTLEIQRTEQGDSAMYLCASSATLYSSYEQYFGPGTRLTVT.

The chain employs TRBV28 and TRBJ2-7; 9 bases map to TRBD1. With V trimmed by 5 bases and J by 7 bases, 12 bases remained unmatched. The CDR3 loop spans 15 amino acids. The germline gives CDR1 MDHEN, CDR2 SYDVKM. The CDR3 region has the DNA TGTGCCAGCAGTGAAACAGGGGGCGCTCCTAAAGAGCAGTACTTC. It codes for CASSETGGAPKEQYF. Together with reference TRBV28 and TRBJ2-7, the CDR3 gives the full variable domain: DVKVTQSSRYLVKRTGEKVFLECVQDMDHENMFWYRQDPGLGLRLIYFSYDVKMKEKGDIPEGYSVSREKKERFSLILESASTNQTSMYLCASSETGGAPKEQYFGPGTRLTVT.

The count of this clone is one. This chain joins TRBV4-1 and TRBJ1-2; D is possibly TRBD1 (5 bases). Trimming cost V 1 base and J 2 bases, with 14 bases left between them. CDR3 length: 16 amino acids. Looked up from germline, CDR1 is MGHRA and CDR2 is YSYEKL. CDR3 sequence: CASSQGEGNFNYGYTF. In DNA, the CDR3 is TGCGCCAGCAGCCAAGGGGAGGGGAATTTCAACTATGGCTACACCTTC.

The J gene is TRBJ1-1, the V gene TRBV6-2 or TRBV6-3; the match to TRBD1 covers 7 bases. There are 12 residues in the CDR3. Germline loops: CDR1 MNHEY, CDR2 SVGEGT. V lost 6 bases to trimming and J lost 8 bases; unmatched junction nucleotides: 6. Here the CDR3 reads CASSSDRDEAFF. The CDR3 coding sequence is TGTGCCAGCAGCTCAGACAGGGACGAAGCTTTCTTT.

This clone was detected a few times. V is TRBV14 and J is TRBJ1-6; D perhaps matches TRBD1 (5 bases). Trimming removed 10 bases at V and 7 bases at J, with 14 bases between. This CDR3 region has 13 residues. The germline V gene encodes CDR1 SGHDN and CDR2 FVKESK. CDR3 in amino acids: CATKGLLNSPLHF. The CDR3, as DNA: TGTGCCACTAAGGGACTGTTAAATTCACCCCTCCACTTT.

The chain's CDR3 is CASSSQGQLMNTEAFF. CDR3 in DNA: TGTGCCAGTAGTAGTCAGGGACAGCTTATGAACACTGAAGCTTTCTTT. The chain links TRBV19 to TRBJ1-1; 7 bases match TRBD1. Germline loops: CDR1 LNHDA, CDR2 SQIVND (reference sequence). This CDR3 has 16 residues. Losses at the gene ends were 4 bases for V and 0 bases for J; bases not matched to a gene: 8.

This rearrangement joins TRBV12-3 or TRBV12-4 to TRBJ1-1, with D tentatively TRBD1 (5 bases). Deletions cut 4 bases from V and 7 bases from J, with 13 bases between. This CDR3 comprises 13 residues. The CDR3 loop reads CASSSSAGNEAFF. The DNA for the CDR3 is TGTGCCAGCAGTTCATCCGCAGGGAATGAAGCTTTCTTT.

The chain employs TRBV5-1 and TRBJ2-2, with 10 bases aligning to TRBD1. Per germline, CDR1 SGHRS and CDR2 YFSETQ. This CDR3 is built from 15 residues. J was trimmed by 1 base and V by 6 bases; bases with no gene match: 3. The CDR3 sequence is CASNGQGGNTGELFF. The DNA of the CDR3 is TGCGCCAGCAACGGACAGGGGGGGAACACCGGGGAGCTGTTTTTT. Variable domain in full (rest from reference TRBV5-1 and TRBJ2-2): KAGVTQTPRYLIKTRGQQVTLSCSPISGHRSVSWYQQTPGQGLQFLFEYFSETQRNKGNFPGRFSGRQFSNSRSEMNVSTLELGDSALYLCASNGQGGNTGELFFGEGSRLTVL.

CDR3 protein: CASSGGTDNEKLFF. The CDR3 nucleotides read TGTGCCAGCAGTGGTGGGACAGATAATGAAAAACTGTTTTTT. This rearrangement joins TRBV2 to TRBJ1-4; 7 bases match TRBD1. The CDR3 contains 14 residues. The V gene end was trimmed by 4 bases and the J gene end by 4 bases; junction bases not matched to a gene: 3. CDR1 is SNHLY, CDR2 FYNNEI, per germline.

The chain combines TRBV3-1 (or the pseudogene TRBV3-2) with TRBJ1-6; D not resolved. Germline V gene data show CDR1 as LGHDT and CDR2 as YNNKEL (reference sequence). The CDR3 loop spans 13 amino acids. V lost 4 bases, J lost 7 bases, and 8 bases lay in between. The CDR3 sequence: CASSREENSPLHF. CDR3 bases: TGTGCCAGCAGCCGGGAGGAGAATTCACCCCTCCACTTT.

The count of this clone is one. V gene TRBV30 combines with J gene TRBJ1-1; TRBD1 might be the D (5 bases). This CDR3 is built from 14 residues. V lost 5 bases, J lost 1 base, and 14 bases lay in between. The V gene's germline CDR1 is GTSNPN and CDR2 SVGIG (reference sequence). CDR3 bases: TGTGCCTGGGGATCGGGGGTTCAGAACACTGAAGCTTTCTTT. Translated, it gives CAWGSGVQNTEAFF.

The rearrangement links TRBV28 to TRBJ2-3; 10 nucleotides match TRBD2. Germline V gives CDR1 MDHEN, CDR2 SYDVKM. V lost 5 bases to trimming and J lost 5 bases; unmatched junction nucleotides: 4. CDR3 length: 14 amino acids. The CDR3 here is CASSSGGVVDTQYF. DNA for the CDR3: TGTGCCAGCAGTAGCGGGGGGGTTGTAGATACGCAGTATTTT.

The rearrangement links TRBV28 to TRBJ2-7; D unresolved. Germline-derived CDR1 and CDR2 are MDHEN and SYDVKM. V lost 3 bases and J lost 0, with 15 bases in between. The CDR3 has 16 residues. The CDR3 coding sequence is TGTGCCAGCAGTTTTCAAAGTTCTAGGAGCTCCTACGAGCAGTACTTC. It is translated as CASSFQSSRSSYEQYF.